Below, 10 T cell receptor beta chains from the same sample are listed, as sequenced in a study of coeliac disease. Assay used: immunoSEQ multiplex PCR; TCRdb lists only in-frame clones, some missing. The top ten hold around 9.5% of the sample, which has some 8,700 clones, 57% seen once. Sequencing was carried out using intraepithelial lymphocytes from the gut. These receptors were taken from a woman in her fifties or sixties with celiac disease.

The chain combines TRBV28 with TRBJ1-5, with D possibly TRBD1 on 6 matching bases. V was shortened by 3 bases and J by 6 bases, with 12 bases between the two germline ends. Germline V CDR1 and CDR2: MDHEN, SYDVKM. This CDR3 is built from 14 residues. The CDR3 reads CASSFGRGAQPQHF. DNA for the CDR3: TGTGCCAGCAGTTTCGGCAGGGGTGCTCAGCCCCAGCATTTT.

A note on this clone: The junction departs from the called germline gene at one end, perhaps through a read error. This chain uses TRBV5-4 with TRBJ2-1; TRBD2 agrees at 8 bases. The CDR3 has 17 amino acids. Germline-derived CDR1 and CDR2 are SGHNT and YYREEE (reference sequence). The DNA for the CDR3 is TGTGCCAGCAGTTTGGTAGCGGGGTTACCCTCCTACAATGAGCAGTTCTTC. It codes for CASSLVAGLPSYNEQFF. The whole variable domain, filled in from reference TRBV5-4 and TRBJ2-1, reads ETGVTQSPTHLIKTRGQQVTLRCSSQSGHNTVSWYQQALGQGPQFIFQYYREEENGRGNFPPRFSGLQFPNYSSELNVNALELDDSALYLCASSLVAGLPSYNEQFFGPGTRLTVL.

V and J are TRBV15 and TRBJ1-4, with D possibly matching TRBD1 (6 bases). The germline CDR1 and CDR2 sequences are LNHNV and YYDKDF (reference sequence). The CDR3 consists of 14 residues. V lost 3 bases and J 8 bases, leaving 13 bases between the germline ends. The CDR3 sequence is CATSRRQEPEKLFF. DNA for the CDR3: TGTGCCACCAGCAGGAGACAGGAACCAGAAAAACTGTTTTTT.

J is TRBJ1-2 and V is TRBV5-6; 7 bases are shared with TRBD1. The trim removed 5 bases at V and 8 bases at J, leaving 12 bases unmatched. Germline values: CDR1 SGHDT, CDR2 YYEEEE. The CDR3 has 14 amino acids. CDR3 coding DNA: TGTGCCAGCAGGATGGTAGGGGGCGCGGTAGGCTACACCTTC. This codes for CASRMVGGAVGYTF. Full variable domain (outside the CDR3, taken from reference TRBV5-6 and TRBJ1-2): DAGVTQSPTHLIKTRGQQVTLRCSPKSGHDTVSWYQQALGQGPQFIFQYYEEEERQRGNFPDRFSGHQFPNYSSELNVNALLLGDSALYLCASRMVGGAVGYTFGSGTRLTVV.

The V call is TRBV6-5, the J call TRBJ1-2, with D perhaps matching TRBD1 (5 bases). V lost 6 bases, J lost 4 bases, and 9 bases lay in between. This CDR3 contains 12 residues. CDR1 is MNHEY, CDR2 SVGAGI, per germline. CDR3 sequence (DNA): TGTGCCAGCAGCGGAGACAGCTATGGCTACACCTTC. It yields the protein CASSGDSYGYTF.

The J gene is TRBJ1-6, the V gene TRBV5-1; TRBD1 might be the D (6 bases). Trimming removed 0 bases at V and 7 bases at J, with 8 bases between. Germline loops: CDR1 SGHRS, CDR2 YFSETQ. The CDR3 is 14 residues long. The CDR3 reads CASSLAQGNSPLHF. CDR3 in DNA: TGCGCCAGCAGCTTGGCCCAGGGGAATTCACCCCTCCACTTT.

This clone was recorded a few times. The CDR3 DNA is TGTGCCAGTAGTATAGGGACAGGGGGTCATCAGCCCCAGCATTTT. It encodes CASSIGTGGHQPQHF. The J gene is TRBJ1-5, the V gene TRBV19, with TRBD1 identical over 10 bases. The trim removed 1 base at V and 5 bases at J, leaving 2 bases unmatched. Germline V gene data show CDR1 as LNHDA and CDR2 as SQIVND (reference sequence). The CDR3 extends over 15 amino acids.

The rearrangement joins TRBV9 to TRBJ2-1, with TRBD1 matching 9 bases. V lost 4 bases to trimming and J lost 5 bases; unmatched junction nucleotides: 7. The germline CDR1 and CDR2 sequences are SGDLS and YYNGEE. This CDR3 spans 15 amino acids. The DNA for the CDR3 is TGTGCCAGCAGCCCCACAGGGGGCGGTAACAATGAGCAGTTCTTC. Its translation is CASSPTGGGNNEQFF.

In this sample, this clone turned up once. The chain joins TRBV28 to TRBJ1-1; TRBD1 might be the D (5 bases). Germline V CDR1 and CDR2: MDHEN, SYDVKM. Trimming left V 8 bases short and J 0 bases short, with 22 bases between. The CDR3 has 17 residues. The CDR3 DNA reads TGTGCCAGCCAGCCTCGGGGGATCGGGGGGATGAACACTGAAGCTTTCTTT. Its protein is CASQPRGIGGMNTEAFF.

In this sample, this clone turned up a few times. The rearrangement uses TRBV6-5 and TRBJ1-6; no clear D. V was cut by 6 bases and J by 10 bases, with 16 bases left in between. The CDR3 runs 14 residues. Germline V gene lookup returns CDR1 MNHEY and CDR2 SVGAGI. CDR3 nucleotides: TGTGCCAGCAGCCCCCTCGGGTCGGGGTCACCCCTCCACTTT. It codes for CASSPLGSGSPLHF.